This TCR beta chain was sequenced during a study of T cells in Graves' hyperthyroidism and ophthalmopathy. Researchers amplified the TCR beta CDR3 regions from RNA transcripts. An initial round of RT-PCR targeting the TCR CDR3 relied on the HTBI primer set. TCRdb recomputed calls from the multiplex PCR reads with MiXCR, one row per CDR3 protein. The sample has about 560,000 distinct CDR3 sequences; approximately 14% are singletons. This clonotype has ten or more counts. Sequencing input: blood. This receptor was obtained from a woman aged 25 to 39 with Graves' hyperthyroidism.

CDR3 loop: CASSPDRNQPQHF. CDR3 DNA sequence: TGTGCCAGCAGCCCCGACAGGAATCAGCCCCAGCATTTT. The chain combines TRBV7-2 with TRBJ1-5, with D perhaps matching TRBD1 (6 bases). CDR1 and CDR2 from the germline V gene are SGHTA and FQGNSA. This CDR3 is built from 13 residues. V lost 5 bases, J lost 4 bases, and 9 bases lay in between.